The clone carrying this T cell receptor beta chain appeared once. What it binds is not known. The entry originates in a study of cytomegalovirus exposure and HLA in healthy donors. The primer mix had 60 Vbeta and 13 Jbeta primers. Libraries were prepared by immunoSEQ multiplex PCR; TCRdb keeps only in-frame clonotypes and omits some of them. The table shows some 140,000 clones, with under 75% occurring only once. Regarding the study as a whole: The study found most TCR sequences rare, yet found some public TCRs in many donors. On later analysis, the bulk of CMV-associated TCR beta chains appeared to be HLA-restricted.

This TCR was sampled from a woman in her thirties or forties in good health and CMV-seronegative. The sequenced sample was PBMCs.

The CDR3 region is CASSIQATYEQYF. CDR3 nucleotide sequence: TGTGCCAGCAGCATTCAGGCCACCTACGAGCAGTACTTC. The rearrangement links TRBV2 to TRBJ2-7; D uncertain. V dropped 6 bases and J dropped 2 bases, with 11 bases sitting between them. Germline CDR1 is SNHLY and CDR2 is FYNNEI. The length of the CDR3 is 13 residues.